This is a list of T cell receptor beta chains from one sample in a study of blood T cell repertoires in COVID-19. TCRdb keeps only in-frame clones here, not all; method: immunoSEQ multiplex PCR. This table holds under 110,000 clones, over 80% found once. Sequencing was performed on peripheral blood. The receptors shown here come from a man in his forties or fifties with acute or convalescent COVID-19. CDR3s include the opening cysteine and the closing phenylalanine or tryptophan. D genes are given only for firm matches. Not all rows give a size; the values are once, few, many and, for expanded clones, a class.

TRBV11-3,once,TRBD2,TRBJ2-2,CASSASRTSPNGELFF,TGTGCCAGCAGCGCATCCCGGACTAGCCCTAACGGGGAGCTGTTTTTT
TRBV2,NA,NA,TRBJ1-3,CASSVDTMGSGNTIYF,TGTGCCAGCAGTGTGGACACCATGGGCTCTGGAAACACCATATATTTT
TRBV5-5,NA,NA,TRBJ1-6,CASSLANGLANSPLHF,TGTGCCAGCAGCTTGGCCAATGGGCTTGCTAATTCACCCCTCCACTTT
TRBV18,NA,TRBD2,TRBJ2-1,CASSPKVAGGPNEQFF,TGTGCCAGCTCACCGAAGGTAGCGGGGGGCCCGAATGAGCAGTTCTTC
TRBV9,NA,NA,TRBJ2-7,CASSSGPTKDYEQYF,TGTGCCAGCAGCTCAGGGCCAACGAAGGACTACGAGCAGTACTTC
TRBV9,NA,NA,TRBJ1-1,CASSEAPGNTEAFF,TGTGCCAGCAGCGAGGCCCCAGGGAACACTGAAGCTTTCTTT
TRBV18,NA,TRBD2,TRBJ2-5,CASSPRGGQETQYF,TGTGCCAGCTCACCCCGGGGGGGGCAAGAGACCCAGTACTTC
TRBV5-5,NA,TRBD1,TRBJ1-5,CASSRGQGAVSNQPQHF,TGTGCCAGCAGCCGGGGACAGGGGGCCGTAAGCAATCAGCCCCAGCATTTT
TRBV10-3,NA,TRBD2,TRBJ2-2,CAISAVFKGLAEELFF,TGTGCCATCAGTGCGGTTTTTAAGGGCCTAGCGGAGGAGCTGTTTTTT
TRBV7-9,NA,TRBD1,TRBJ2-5,CASSYGTGNQETQYF,TGTGCCAGCAGCTACGGGACAGGGAACCAAGAGACCCAGTACTTC
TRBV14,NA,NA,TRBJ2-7,CASSLIGAEQYF,TGTGCCAGCAGCCTCATAGGGGCCGAGCAGTACTTC
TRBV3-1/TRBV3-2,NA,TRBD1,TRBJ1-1,CASSHPGGSEAFF,TGTGCCAGCAGCCACCCAGGGGGTTCTGAAGCTTTCTTT
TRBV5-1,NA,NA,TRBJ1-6,CASRGEANSPLHF,TGCGCCAGCAGAGGAGAAGCTAATTCACCCCTCCACTTT
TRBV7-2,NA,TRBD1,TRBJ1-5,CASSITGTGNQPQHF,TGTGCCAGCAGCATTACCGGGACAGGGAACCAGCCCCAGCATTTT
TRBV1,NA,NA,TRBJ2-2,CTSSQVINTGELFF,TGCACCAGCAGCCAAGTTATCAACACCGGGGAGCTGTTTTTT
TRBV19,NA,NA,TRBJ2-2,CASSLTHRATGELFF,TGTGCCAGTAGTCTTACTCACAGGGCCACCGGGGAGCTGTTTTTT
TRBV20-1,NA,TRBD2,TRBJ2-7,CSASGALAGTYEQYF,TGCAGCGCTAGTGGTGCCCTAGCGGGTACCTACGAGCAGTACTTC
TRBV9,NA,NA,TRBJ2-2,CASSARTANSRGMWVAGELFF,TGTGCCAGCAGCGCCAGGACAGCCAACTCTAGGGGGATGTGGGTGGCCGGGGAGCTGTTTTTT
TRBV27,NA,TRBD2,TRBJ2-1,CASRGRGGPYNEQFF,TGTGCCAGCAGAGGACGCGGGGGGCCCTACAATGAGCAGTTCTTC
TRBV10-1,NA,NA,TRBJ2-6,CASGEGTGANVLTF,TGCGCCAGCGGAGAGGGAACTGGGGCCAACGTCCTGACTTTC
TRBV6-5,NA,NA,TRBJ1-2,CASRTGYGYTF,TGTGCCAGCCGTACTGGCTATGGCTACACCTTC
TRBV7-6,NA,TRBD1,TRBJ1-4,CASSSGQGSEKLFF,TGTGCCAGCAGCTCGGGACAGGGTAGTGAAAAACTGTTTTTT
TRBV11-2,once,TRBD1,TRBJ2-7,CASSLDPTGQEQYF,TGTGCCAGCAGCTTAGATCCGACAGGGCAAGAGCAGTACTTC
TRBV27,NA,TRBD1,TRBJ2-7,CASSFTGGYEQYF,TGTGCCAGCAGTTTTACAGGGGGTTACGAGCAGTACTTC
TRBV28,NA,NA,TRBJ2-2,CASSQRTQGGTGELFF,TGTGCCAGCAGTCAACGTACACAGGGCGGCACCGGGGAGCTGTTTTTT
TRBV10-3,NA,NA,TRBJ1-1,CAISDRIVAEAFF,TGTGCCATCAGTGATCGCATAGTGGCTGAAGCTTTCTTT